The entry that follows covers one T cell receptor beta chain sequence. This sample was included in a study of cytomegalovirus exposure and HLA in healthy donors. Study overall: The roughly 130 validation repertoires used the same platform as the roughly 700 first-cohort repertoires (as reported by a later analysis).

TCRdb's table, derived via immunoSEQ multiplex PCR, lists solely in-frame clones and lacks some. The table shows 250,000 to 400,000 clones, with roughly nine tenths occurring only once. The germline V and J ends were trimmed by 5 bases and 4 bases, with 14 bases remaining between them. Germline assignment: CDR1 LNHDA and CDR2 SQIVND (reference sequence). The CDR3 is 14 residues long. Donors were drawn from the approximately 110-subject validation cohort, separate from the 666-subject first cohort. The V gene is TRBV19, the J gene TRBJ1-1; no firm D call. The TCR originated in a woman in her twenties or thirties in good health and CMV-seropositive. Sequences were obtained from PBMCs. CDR3 sequence reads: CASSFSVWGTEAFF. CDR3 in DNA: TGTGCCAGTAGTTTCTCCGTTTGGGGCACTGAAGCTTTCTTT.